Shown below are 27 T cell receptor beta chains from a single sample sequenced in a study of blood T cell repertoires in COVID-19. Profiled with immunoSEQ multiplex PCR; TCRdb holds only in-frame clones, not every one. The sample yields about 200,000 clones, roughly 88% seen once. The sample taken for sequencing was peripheral blood. Every receptor here comes from a man aged 25-45 years who had recovered from COVID-19.

This chain joins TRBV4-1 and TRBJ1-1; 8 positions match TRBD1. CDR1 MGHRA and CDR2 YSYEKL come from the germline V gene. V trimming: 4 bases; J trimming: 1 base; junction bases outside the gene matches: 2. CDR3 length equals 14 residues. The chain's CDR3 is CASSLQGANTEAFF. CDR3 sequence (DNA): TGCGCCAGCAGCCTTCAGGGGGCGAACACTGAAGCTTTCTTT.

V usage is TRBV5-1 and J usage is TRBJ2-7; possibly TRBD1 for D (5 bases). Trimming removed 0 bases at V and 4 bases at J, with 11 bases between. Per the germline V gene, CDR1 is SGHRS and CDR2 is YFSETQ. The CDR3 extends over 14 amino acids. Here the CDR3 DNA reads TGCGCCAGCAGCTTGGGGTTGGGGCGTTACGAGCAGTACTTC. This gives the protein CASSLGLGRYEQYF. Based on the CDR3 plus reference TRBV5-1 and TRBJ2-7, the full variable domain is KAGVTQTPRYLIKTRGQQVTLSCSPISGHRSVSWYQQTPGQGLQFLFEYFSETQRNKGNFPGRFSGRQFSNSRSEMNVSTLELGDSALYLCASSLGLGRYEQYFGPGTRLTVT.

The genes are TRBV19 and TRBJ1-2; D gene unclear. Germline V gene data show CDR1 as LNHDA and CDR2 as SQIVND (reference sequence). V lost 1 base and J 1 base, leaving 4 bases between the germline ends. This CDR3 comprises 13 residues. The CDR3 sequence: CASSIGHNYGYTF. CDR3 nucleotides: TGTGCCAGTAGTATAGGACATAACTATGGCTACACCTTC.

The genes are TRBV27 and TRBJ2-4; 9 bases agree with TRBD1. This CDR3 region has 17 residues. Germline CDR1 reads MNHEY; CDR2 reads SMNVEV (reference sequence). V trimming: 1 base; J trimming: 1 base; junction bases outside the gene matches: 5. The CDR3 spells CASSLWEGQGAKNIQYF. CDR3 DNA: TGTGCCAGCAGTTTATGGGAGGGACAGGGTGCCAAAAACATTCAGTACTTC.

CDR3 protein: CASLGQTGAHYNEQFF. The CDR3, as DNA: TGTGCCAGTCTGGGGCAAACAGGAGCCCACTACAATGAGCAGTTCTTC. This chain connects TRBV10-3 to TRBJ2-1, with D perhaps matching TRBD1 (5 bases). Germline CDR1 ENHRY, CDR2 SYGVKD. The CDR3 is made up of 16 amino acids. V lost 10 bases to trimming and J lost 3 bases, with 22 bases between them.

This clone was counted once. The chain has TRBV6-2 or TRBV6-3 and TRBJ1-5; 8 positions agree with TRBD1. CDR1 MNHEY and CDR2 SVGEGT come from the germline V gene. CDR3 length equals 16 residues. V lost 0 bases, J lost 10 bases, and 11 bases stayed unmatched. CDR3 bases: TGTGCCAGCAGTTACTCTTCTCAGGGGGCCCTCATTCCCCAGCATTTT. Its protein is CASSYSSQGALIPQHF.

V and J are TRBV7-2 and TRBJ1-3; D perhaps matches TRBD1 (5 bases). The CDR3 extends over 16 amino acids. Germline-derived CDR1 and CDR2 are SGHTA and FQGNSA. V lost 1 base and J lost 0, with 10 bases in between. The CDR3 protein is CASSLDTGTSGNTIYF. The CDR3, as DNA: TGTGCCAGCAGCTTAGATACAGGTACCTCTGGAAACACCATATATTTT.

CDR3 region: CSVDRQGDGNTEAFF. In DNA, the CDR3 is TGCAGCGTTGACCGACAGGGGGATGGGAACACTGAAGCTTTCTTT. V usage is TRBV29-1 and J usage is TRBJ1-1; 9 nucleotides agree with TRBD1. The V segment lost 3 bases and the J segment 1 base; nucleotides outside the gene matches: 6. CDR1 SQVTM and CDR2 ANQGSEA come from the germline V gene. The CDR3 contains 15 residues. Full variable domain (missing parts from reference TRBV29-1 and TRBJ1-1): SAVISQKPSRDICQRGTSLTIQCQVDSQVTMMFWYRQQPGQSLTLIATANQGSEATYESGFVIDKFPISRPNLTFSTLTVSNMSPEDSSIYLCSVDRQGDGNTEAFFGQGTRLTVV.

This clone appeared a single time. The CDR3 reads CASTRDRGDEKLFF. DNA of the CDR3: TGTGCCAGCACACGAGACAGGGGGGATGAAAAACTGTTTTTT. This sequence joins TRBV11-2 and TRBJ1-4; 9 bases are a match to TRBD1. The length of the CDR3 is 14 residues. Losses at the gene ends were 7 bases for V and 6 bases for J; bases not matched to a gene: 6. CDR1 and CDR2 from the germline V gene are SGHAT and FQNNGV.

V usage is TRBV14 and J usage is TRBJ2-7; D unresolved. In germline, CDR1 is SGHDN, CDR2 FVKESK. This CDR3 is 12 amino acids long. V lost 0 bases and J lost 6, with 6 bases in between. DNA of the CDR3: TGTGCCAGCAGCCAAGATCTGAGCGAGCAGTACTTC. Its protein product is CASSQDLSEQYF.

The count of this clone is one. The chain has TRBV19 and TRBJ1-2, with 9 bases aligning to TRBD1. Germline values: CDR1 LNHDA, CDR2 SQIVND (reference sequence). The CDR3 is 15 residues long. V was clipped by 3 bases and J by 4 bases; unmatched bases: 6. The CDR3, as DNA: TGTGCCAGTAGTATTGTGGGACAGGGTGTCTATGGCTACACCTTC. It specifies CASSIVGQGVYGYTF.

The chain employs TRBV3-1 (or the pseudogene TRBV3-2) and TRBJ2-5, with a possible D match to TRBD2 (7 bases). The germline CDR1 and CDR2 sequences are LGHDT and YNNKEL (reference sequence). The V and J ends lost 0 bases and 2 bases respectively, with 13 bases between them. CDR3 length: 16 amino acids. Here the CDR3 DNA reads TGTGCCAGCAGCCAAGATAGAGGGGGAGGGCAAGAGACCCAGTACTTC. It yields the protein CASSQDRGGGQETQYF.

The V and J genes are TRBV21-1 and TRBJ2-3; the DNA was not compared with TRBD2, the D call given in the table. TRBV21-1 is annotated as a pseudogene. The CDR3 sequence is 20 residues long. For the CDR3, the DNA is TGTGCCAGCAGACCCCCAGGAGGGGCAGGGTCAACCCCTACCACAGATACGCAGTATTTT. Translated, it gives CASRPPGGAGSTPTTDTQYF.

The chain couples TRBV11-2 to TRBJ1-2, with 7 bases matching TRBD1. Germline CDR1 is SGHAT and CDR2 is FQNNGV. V was pared by 7 bases and J by 2 bases, with 4 bases of the junction left unmatched. The CDR3 is 13 amino acids. The CDR3: CASKGGPNYGYTF. CDR3 coding DNA: TGTGCCAGCAAAGGGGGCCCAAACTATGGCTACACCTTC.

This chain uses TRBV20-1 with TRBJ1-2; D unresolved. Germline CDR1 reads DFQATT; CDR2 reads SNEGSKA (reference sequence). Trimming left V 3 bases short and J 4 bases short, with 6 bases between. CDR3 size: 11 residues. CDR3 sequence (DNA): TGCAGTGCTAGGTACACCTATGGCTACACCTTC. Translation gives CSARYTYGYTF.

V usage is TRBV3-1 (or the pseudogene TRBV3-2) and J usage is TRBJ1-2; TRBD1 aligns across 9 bases. The CDR3 has 13 amino acids. After removal of 6 bases from V and 5 bases from J, the junction contained 4 bases not matched to a gene. Germline V gene data show CDR1 as LGHDT and CDR2 as YNNKEL (reference sequence). The CDR3 sequence is CASRGQGGYGYTF. The CDR3 DNA is TGTGCCAGCAGGGGACAGGGAGGGTATGGCTACACCTTC.

V and J are TRBV11-3 and TRBJ2-2; 7 bases are shared with TRBD2. From germline, CDR1 is SGHNT and CDR2 YENEEA. With 5 bases clipped from V and 1 base from J, the junction kept 4 bases outside the gene matches. The CDR3 has 15 residues. CDR3: CASSKSGVNTGELFF. The CDR3 nucleotides read TGTGCCAGCAGCAAGAGCGGGGTGAACACCGGGGAGCTGTTTTTT.

The chain couples TRBV19 to TRBJ2-7, with a possible D match to TRBD1 (5 bases). The ends were cut back, 3 bases at V and 5 bases at J, with 20 bases in the middle. Per the germline V gene, CDR1 is LNHDA and CDR2 is SQIVND (reference sequence). CDR3 length: 16 amino acids. This CDR3 reads CASSIIRGGGPDEQYF. DNA of the CDR3: TGTGCCAGTAGTATTATAAGGGGCGGTGGGCCCGACGAGCAGTACTTC.

CDR3 sequence: CASSSGGGVYGYTF. DNA of the CDR3: TGTGCCAGCAGCTCTGGGGGAGGGGTCTATGGCTACACCTTC. This chain uses TRBV28 with TRBJ1-2; D is perhaps TRBD1 (5 bases). The CDR3 is made up of 14 amino acids. Looked up from germline, CDR1 is MDHEN and CDR2 is SYDVKM. The V end lost 6 bases, the J end lost 4 bases, and 15 bases lay between the germline ends.

This chain links TRBV4-1 with TRBJ1-2; D is perhaps TRBD1 (5 bases). Germline loops: CDR1 MGHRA, CDR2 YSYEKL. This CDR3 region has 18 residues. V lost 0 bases to trimming and J lost 0 bases, with 17 bases between them. DNA of the CDR3: TGCGCCAGCAGCCAAGATATTAGGCAGGGTGCCTCTAACTATGGCTACACCTTC. Amino acid sequence: CASSQDIRQGASNYGYTF.

The chain is built from TRBV6-1 and TRBJ1-2; D is undetermined. In germline, CDR1 is MNHNS, CDR2 SASEGT. V was pared by 6 bases and J by 7 bases, with 15 bases between. The CDR3 covers 13 residues. The CDR3 sequence: CASRALGNGGYTF. Written as DNA, the CDR3 is TGTGCCAGCAGGGCCCTCGGGAACGGTGGCTACACCTTC.

The rearrangement links TRBV12-3 or TRBV12-4 to TRBJ1-3; TRBD1 aligns across 8 bases. This CDR3 region has 13 residues. With V trimmed by 7 bases and J by 8 bases, 7 bases remained unmatched. CDR3 sequence (DNA): TGTGCCAGCAATACAGGGGGGGGACACACCATATATTTT. It specifies CASNTGGGHTIYF.

This clone was recorded a few times. V gene TRBV27 combines with J gene TRBJ1-6, with 7 positions matching TRBD1. The CDR3 length is 14 residues. Germline CDR1 MNHEY, CDR2 SMNVEV (reference sequence). The junction had 5 bases not matched to a gene; V was cut back by 6 bases and J by 6 bases. As DNA, the CDR3 is TGTGCCAGCAGCCCGGGACAGTTTAATTCACCCCTCCACTTT. This gives the protein CASSPGQFNSPLHF.

The sample holds a few counts of this clone. This chain uses TRBV16 with TRBJ2-7; 7 bases are a match to TRBD1. The CDR3 totals 14 residues. Per germline, CDR1 KGHSY and CDR2 FQNENV. Losses at the gene ends were 7 bases for V and 3 bases for J; bases not matched to a gene: 9. Written as DNA, the CDR3 is TGTGCCAGCAACCCGACAGGGCAATACTACGAGCAGTACTTC. Its translation: CASNPTGQYYEQYF.

The chain uses TRBV7-6 and TRBJ2-1, with 10 bases identical to TRBD2. V trimming: 2 bases; J trimming: 3 bases; junction bases outside the gene matches: 7. This CDR3 region has 17 residues. Germline V gives CDR1 SGHVS, CDR2 FNYEAQ. CDR3 DNA sequence: TGTGCCAGCAGCTTATATACTAGCGGGGTACTCTACAATGAGCAGTTCTTC. Residues: CASSLYTSGVLYNEQFF.

Only one count was recorded for this clone. The rearrangement links TRBV11-1 to TRBJ1-5; D remains ambiguous. Trimming left V 6 bases short and J 5 bases short, with 11 bases between. CDR3 length: 13 residues. From germline, CDR1 is SGHAT and CDR2 FQDESV (reference sequence). CDR3 bases: TGTGCCAGCAGTCTAGAGGAGGATCAGCCCCAGCATTTT. It yields the protein CASSLEEDQPQHF.

The chain joins TRBV13 to TRBJ1-5, with 7 bases fitting TRBD1. Germline-derived CDR1 and CDR2 are PRHDT and FYEKMQ (reference sequence). This CDR3 region has 16 residues. J gave up 5 bases and V 2 bases, and 9 bases lay outside the gene matches. The CDR3 DNA sequence: TGTGCCAGCAGCTTAACGGACAGGAGTCCTCATCAGCCCCAGCATTTT. Residues: CASSLTDRSPHQPQHF.